The following is a TCR beta chain sequence with its context. As yet, its antigen is unknown. This sample is part of a study of graft-versus-host responses after intestinal transplantation. Study outcomes and limitations: Allograft graft-versus-host to host-versus-graft clonal ratios ran high in patients with graft-donor T cell macrochimerism.

Sequencing used immunoSEQ multiplex PCR; TCRdb keeps in-frame clones, though not all of them. This sample has almost 85,000 clones, with roughly nine tenths found just once. Source: unstimulated CD4+ T cells sorted from spleen or lymph node cells, taken before intestinal transplant. This clonotype was obtained from a human donor who received an intestinal transplant.

The CDR3 sequence is CASSSQGLAGVDEQYF. CDR3 nucleotides: TGCGCCAGCAGCTCCCAGGGACTAGCGGGGGTGGACGAGCAGTACTTC. The chain employs TRBV5-1 and TRBJ2-5; TRBD2 agrees at 14 bases. The end of the DNA is better explained by TRBJ2-7, so the J call may be wrong. The CDR3 runs to 16 residues. Looked up from germline, CDR1 is SGHRS and CDR2 is YFSETQ.